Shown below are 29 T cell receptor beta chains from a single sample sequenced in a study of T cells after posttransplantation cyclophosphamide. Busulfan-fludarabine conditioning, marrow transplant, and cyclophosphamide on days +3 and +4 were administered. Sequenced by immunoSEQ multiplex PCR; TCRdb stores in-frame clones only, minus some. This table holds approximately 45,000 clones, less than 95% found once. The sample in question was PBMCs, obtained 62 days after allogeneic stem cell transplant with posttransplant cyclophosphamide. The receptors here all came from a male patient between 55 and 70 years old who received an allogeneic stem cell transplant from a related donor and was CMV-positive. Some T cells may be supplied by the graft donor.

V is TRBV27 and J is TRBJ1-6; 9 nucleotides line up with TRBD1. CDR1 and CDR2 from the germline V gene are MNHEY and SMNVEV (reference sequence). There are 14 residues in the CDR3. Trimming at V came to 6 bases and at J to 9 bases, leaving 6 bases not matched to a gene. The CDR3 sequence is CASSQTGGASPLHF. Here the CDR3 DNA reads TGTGCCAGCAGCCAGACAGGGGGGGCTTCACCCCTCCACTTT.

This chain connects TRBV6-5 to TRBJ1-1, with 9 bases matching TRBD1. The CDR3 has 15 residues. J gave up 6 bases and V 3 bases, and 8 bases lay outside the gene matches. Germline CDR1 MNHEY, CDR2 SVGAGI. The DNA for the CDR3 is TGTGCCAGCAGTTATGGGGAGGGACAGGGACCTGAAGCTTTCTTT. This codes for CASSYGEGQGPEAFF.

In DNA, the CDR3 is TGTGCCAGCAGTGCCCAGACAGGCTCTGGAAACACCATATATTTT. This encodes CASSAQTGSGNTIYF. The V call is TRBV6-5, the J call TRBJ1-3; a weak D match, TRBD1 (6 bases). The germline V gene has CDR1 MNHEY and CDR2 SVGAGI. The V end lost 5 bases, the J end lost 0 bases, and 11 bases lay between the germline ends. The CDR3 extends over 15 amino acids.

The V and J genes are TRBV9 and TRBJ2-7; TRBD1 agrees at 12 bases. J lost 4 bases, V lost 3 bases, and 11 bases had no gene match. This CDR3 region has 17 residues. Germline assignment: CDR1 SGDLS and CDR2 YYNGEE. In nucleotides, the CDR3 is TGTGCCAGCAGCGCGGGGACAGGGGGCTCGGGGTGGTACGAGCAGTACTTC. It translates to CASSAGTGGSGWYEQYF. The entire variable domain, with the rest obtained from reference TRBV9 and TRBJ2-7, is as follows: DSGVTQTPKHLITATGQRVTLRCSPRSGDLSVYWYQQSLDQGLQFLIQYYNGEERAKGNILERFSAQQFPDLHSELNLSSLELGDSALYFCASSAGTGGSGWYEQYFGPGTRLTVT.

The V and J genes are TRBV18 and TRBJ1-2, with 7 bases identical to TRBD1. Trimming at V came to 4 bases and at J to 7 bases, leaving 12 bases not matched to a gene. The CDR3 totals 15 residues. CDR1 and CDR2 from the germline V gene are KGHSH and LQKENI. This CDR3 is CASSQTRDSLPGYTF. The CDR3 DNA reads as TGTGCCAGCTCACAAACCCGGGACAGTTTGCCTGGCTACACCTTC.

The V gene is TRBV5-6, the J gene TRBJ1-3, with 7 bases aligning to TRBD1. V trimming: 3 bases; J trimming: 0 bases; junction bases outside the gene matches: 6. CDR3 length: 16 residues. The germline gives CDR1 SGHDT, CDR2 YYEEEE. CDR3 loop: CASSWQGTDSGNTIYF. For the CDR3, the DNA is TGTGCCAGCAGCTGGCAGGGGACAGACTCTGGAAACACCATATATTTT.

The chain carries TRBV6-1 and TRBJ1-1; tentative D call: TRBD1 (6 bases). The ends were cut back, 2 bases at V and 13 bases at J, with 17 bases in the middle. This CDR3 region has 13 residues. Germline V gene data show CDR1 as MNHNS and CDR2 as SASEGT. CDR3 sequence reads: CASSEHPGTPIFF. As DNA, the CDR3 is TGTGCCAGCAGTGAACACCCGGGGACACCCATTTTCTTT.

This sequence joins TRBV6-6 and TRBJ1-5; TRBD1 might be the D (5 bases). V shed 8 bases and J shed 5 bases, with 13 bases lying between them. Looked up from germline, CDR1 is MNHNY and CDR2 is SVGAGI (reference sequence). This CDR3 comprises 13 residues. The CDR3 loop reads CASRLQDHQPQHF. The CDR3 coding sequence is TGTGCCAGCCGTCTACAGGATCATCAGCCCCAGCATTTT.

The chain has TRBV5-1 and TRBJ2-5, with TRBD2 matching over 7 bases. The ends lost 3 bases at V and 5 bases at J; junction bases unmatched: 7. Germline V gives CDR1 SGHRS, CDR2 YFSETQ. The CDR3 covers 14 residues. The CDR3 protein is CASSSPLARETQYF. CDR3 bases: TGCGCCAGCAGCTCACCACTAGCGAGGGAGACCCAGTACTTC.

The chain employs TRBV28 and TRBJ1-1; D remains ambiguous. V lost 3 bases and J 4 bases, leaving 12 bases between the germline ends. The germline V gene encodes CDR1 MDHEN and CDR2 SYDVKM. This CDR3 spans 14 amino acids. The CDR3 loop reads CASSFVAGSTEAFF. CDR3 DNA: TGTGCCAGCAGTTTTGTGGCGGGGTCCACTGAAGCTTTCTTT. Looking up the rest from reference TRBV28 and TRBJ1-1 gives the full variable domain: DVKVTQSSRYLVKRTGEKVFLECVQDMDHENMFWYRQDPGLGLRLIYFSYDVKMKEKGDIPEGYSVSREKKERFSLILESASTNQTSMYLCASSFVAGSTEAFFGQGTRLTVV.

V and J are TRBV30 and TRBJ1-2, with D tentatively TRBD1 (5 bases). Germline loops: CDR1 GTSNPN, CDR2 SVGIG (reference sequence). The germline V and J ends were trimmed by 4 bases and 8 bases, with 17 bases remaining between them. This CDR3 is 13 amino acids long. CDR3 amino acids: CAWTGTSGDGYTF. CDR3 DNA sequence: TGTGCCTGGACCGGTACTTCGGGGGACGGCTACACCTTC. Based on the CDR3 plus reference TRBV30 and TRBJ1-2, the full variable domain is SQTIHQWPATLVQPVGSPLSLECTVEGTSNPNLYWYRQAAGRGLQLLFYSVGIGQISSEVPQNLSASRPQDRQFILSSKKLLLSDSGFYLCAWTGTSGDGYTFGSGTRLTVV.

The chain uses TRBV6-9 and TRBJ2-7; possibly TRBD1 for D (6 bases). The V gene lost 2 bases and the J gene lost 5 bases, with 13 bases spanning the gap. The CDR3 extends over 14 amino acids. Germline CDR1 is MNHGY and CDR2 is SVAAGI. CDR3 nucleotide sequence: TGTGCCAGCAGTTATATTGGGGACATCGACGAGCAGTACGTC. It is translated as CASSYIGDIDEQYV.

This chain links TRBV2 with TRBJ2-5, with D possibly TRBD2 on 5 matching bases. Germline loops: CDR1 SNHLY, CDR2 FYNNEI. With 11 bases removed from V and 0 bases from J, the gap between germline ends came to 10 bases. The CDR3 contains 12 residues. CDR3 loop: CAASSYQETQYF. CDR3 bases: TGTGCCGCTTCTAGCTACCAAGAGACCCAGTACTTC.

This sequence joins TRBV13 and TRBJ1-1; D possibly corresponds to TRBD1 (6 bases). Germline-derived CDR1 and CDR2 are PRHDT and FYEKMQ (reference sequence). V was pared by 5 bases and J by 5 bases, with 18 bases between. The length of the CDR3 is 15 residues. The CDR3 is CASSQTDRFLTEAFF. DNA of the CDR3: TGTGCCAGCAGCCAAACCGACAGGTTCCTAACTGAAGCTTTCTTT. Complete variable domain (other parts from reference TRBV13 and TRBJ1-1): AAGVIQSPRHLIKEKRETATLKCYPIPRHDTVYWYQQGPGQDPQFLISFYEKMQSDKGSIPDRFSAQQFSDYHSELNMSSLELGDSALYFCASSQTDRFLTEAFFGQGTRLTVV.

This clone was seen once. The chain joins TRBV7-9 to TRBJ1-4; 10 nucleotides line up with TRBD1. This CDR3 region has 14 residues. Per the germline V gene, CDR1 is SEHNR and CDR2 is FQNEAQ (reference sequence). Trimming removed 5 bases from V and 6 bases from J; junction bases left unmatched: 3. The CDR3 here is CASSPGTGDEKLFF. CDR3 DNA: TGTGCCAGCAGCCCCGGGACAGGGGATGAAAAACTGTTTTTT.

In nucleotides, the CDR3 is TGTGCCAGCAGCTTAGAGACAGGGCATGAGACCCAGTACTTC. Residues: CASSLETGHETQYF. V usage is TRBV7-8 and J usage is TRBJ2-5; TRBD1 matches 7 bases. This CDR3 comprises 14 residues. V gave up 1 base and J gave up 5 bases; unmatched junction bases: 4. Germline lookup yields CDR1 SGHVS and CDR2 FQNEAQ.

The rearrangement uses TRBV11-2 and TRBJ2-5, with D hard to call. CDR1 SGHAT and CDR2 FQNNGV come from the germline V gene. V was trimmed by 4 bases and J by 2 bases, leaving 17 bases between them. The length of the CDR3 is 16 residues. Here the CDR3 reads CASSSPLSPGQETQYF. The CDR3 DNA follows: TGTGCCAGCAGCTCTCCCCTGTCCCCCGGGCAAGAGACCCAGTACTTC.

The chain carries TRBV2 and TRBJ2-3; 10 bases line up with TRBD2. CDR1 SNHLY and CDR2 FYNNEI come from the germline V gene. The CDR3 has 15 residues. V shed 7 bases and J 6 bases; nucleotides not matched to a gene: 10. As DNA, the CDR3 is TGTGCCAGCACAAAACTAGCGGGGATCGGGGATACGCAGTATTTT. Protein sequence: CASTKLAGIGDTQYF.

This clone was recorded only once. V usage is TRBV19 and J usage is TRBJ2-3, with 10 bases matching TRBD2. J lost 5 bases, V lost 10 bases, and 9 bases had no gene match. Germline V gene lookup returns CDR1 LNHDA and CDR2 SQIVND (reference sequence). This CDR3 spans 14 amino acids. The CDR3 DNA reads TGTGCCACCCTTCGGGGACTAGCGCTAGATACGCAGTATTTT. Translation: CATLRGLALDTQYF. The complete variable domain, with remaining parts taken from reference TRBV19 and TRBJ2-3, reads DGGITQSPKYLFRKEGQNVTLSCEQNLNHDAMYWYRQDPGQGLRLIYYSQIVNDFQKGDIAEGYSVSREKKESFPLTVTSAQKNPTAFYLCATLRGLALDTQYFGPGTRLTVL.

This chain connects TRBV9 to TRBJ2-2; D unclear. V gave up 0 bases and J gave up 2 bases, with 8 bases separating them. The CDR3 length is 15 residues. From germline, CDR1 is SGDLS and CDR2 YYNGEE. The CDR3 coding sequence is TGTGCCAGCAGCGTAGTCACAGCAAACACCGGGGAGCTGTTTTTT. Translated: CASSVVTANTGELFF.

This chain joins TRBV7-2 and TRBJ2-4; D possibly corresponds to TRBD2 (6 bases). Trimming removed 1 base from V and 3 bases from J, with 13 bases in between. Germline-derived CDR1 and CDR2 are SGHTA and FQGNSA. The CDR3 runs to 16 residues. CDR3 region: CASSLVAGGDKNIQYF. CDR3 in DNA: TGTGCCAGCAGCTTAGTAGCTGGCGGGGACAAAAACATTCAGTACTTC.

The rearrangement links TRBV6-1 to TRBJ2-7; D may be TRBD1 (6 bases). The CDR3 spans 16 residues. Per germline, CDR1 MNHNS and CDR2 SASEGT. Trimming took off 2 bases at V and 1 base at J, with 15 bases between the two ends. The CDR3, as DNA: TGTGCCAGCAGTGAAAGCCAGGGGTGGTATTCCTACGAGCAGTACGTC. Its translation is CASSESQGWYSYEQYV.

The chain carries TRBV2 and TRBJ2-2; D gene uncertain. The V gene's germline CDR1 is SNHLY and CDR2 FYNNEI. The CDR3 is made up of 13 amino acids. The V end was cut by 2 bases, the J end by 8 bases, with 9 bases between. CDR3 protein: CASSELGRGELFF. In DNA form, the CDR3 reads TGTGCCAGCAGTGAACTTGGCAGGGGGGAGCTGTTTTTT.

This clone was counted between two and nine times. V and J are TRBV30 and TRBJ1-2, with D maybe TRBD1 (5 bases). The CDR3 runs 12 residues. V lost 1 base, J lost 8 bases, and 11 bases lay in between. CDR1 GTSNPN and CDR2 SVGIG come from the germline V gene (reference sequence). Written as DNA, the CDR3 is TGTGCCTGGAGTGGCGGGGGTTGGGGCTACACCTTC. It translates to CAWSGGGWGYTF.

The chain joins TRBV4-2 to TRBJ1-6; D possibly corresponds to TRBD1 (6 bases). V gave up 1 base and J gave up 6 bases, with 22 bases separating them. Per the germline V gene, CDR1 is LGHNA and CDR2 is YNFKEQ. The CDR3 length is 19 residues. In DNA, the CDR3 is TGTGCCAGCAGCCAAGCCCTTATCCCCACAGGGTTGGGTAATTCACCCCTCCACTTT. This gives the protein CASSQALIPTGLGNSPLHF.

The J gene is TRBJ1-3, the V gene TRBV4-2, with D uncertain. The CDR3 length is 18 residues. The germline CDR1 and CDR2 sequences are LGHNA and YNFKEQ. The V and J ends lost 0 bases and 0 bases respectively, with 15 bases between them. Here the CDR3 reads CASSQDNVAQLSGNTIYF. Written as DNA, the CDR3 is TGTGCCAGCAGCCAAGATAACGTGGCACAGCTCTCTGGAAACACCATATATTTT.

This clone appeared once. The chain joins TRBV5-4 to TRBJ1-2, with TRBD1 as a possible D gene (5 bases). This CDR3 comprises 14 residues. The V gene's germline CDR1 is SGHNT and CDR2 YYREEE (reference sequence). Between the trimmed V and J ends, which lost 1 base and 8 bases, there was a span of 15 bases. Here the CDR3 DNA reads TGTGCCAGCAGCTTGCTGCAGGGCGCTGAGGGCTACACCTTC. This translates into CASSLLQGAEGYTF.

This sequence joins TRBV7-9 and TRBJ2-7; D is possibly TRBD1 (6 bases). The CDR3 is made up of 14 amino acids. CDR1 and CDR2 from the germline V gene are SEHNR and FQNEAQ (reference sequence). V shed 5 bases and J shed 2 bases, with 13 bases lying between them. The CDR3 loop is CASSPRDKTYEQYF. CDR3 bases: TGTGCCAGCAGCCCCCGGGACAAGACCTACGAGCAGTACTTC.

The CDR3 sequence is CASSYLGTGGSYTF. DNA for the CDR3: TGTGCCAGCAGTTACCTAGGGACAGGGGGGAGCTACACCTTC. The V and J genes are TRBV6-6 and TRBJ1-2; TRBD1 aligns across 11 bases. CDR1 and CDR2 from the germline V gene are MNHNY and SVGAGI (reference sequence). CDR3 length: 14 residues. The trim removed 2 bases at V and 9 bases at J, leaving 5 bases unmatched.